The 18 T cell receptor beta chains below come from one sample, sequenced in a study of CD8+ T cells in alopecia areata. Following extraction, RNA underwent reverse transcription to cDNA, which served as the sequencing template. Sequencing was performed with immunoSEQ multiplex PCR; in TCRdb, only in-frame clones are kept and a portion is missing. The data show over 50,000 clones, more than 40% seen once. The starting material was CD8+ T cells sorted from blood, obtained at week 0. These receptors were taken from a human donor with alopecia areata.

This clone was counted between two and nine times. V and J are TRBV7-9 and TRBJ2-7; TRBD1 matches at 7 bases. Germline V CDR1 and CDR2: SEHNR, FQNEAQ (reference sequence). J gave up 2 bases and V 4 bases, and 5 bases lay outside the gene matches. The CDR3 runs to 14 residues. The CDR3 protein is CASSSPTGPYEQYF. In DNA, the CDR3 is TGTGCCAGCAGCTCCCCGACAGGGCCCTACGAGCAGTACTTC.

The chain recombines TRBV7-9 with TRBJ1-1; D gene uncertain. Germline V CDR1 and CDR2: SEHNR, FQNEAQ (reference sequence). V dropped 4 bases and J dropped 14 bases, with 14 bases sitting between them. This CDR3 region has 11 residues. CDR3 in amino acids: CASSYGEWTFF. For the CDR3, the DNA is TGTGCCAGCAGCTATGGGGAGTGGACCTTCTTT.

The chain uses TRBV11-2 and TRBJ2-7; D unclear. CDR3 length: 14 residues. Germline V gives CDR1 SGHAT, CDR2 FQNNGV. The V and J ends lost 1 base and 1 base respectively, with 8 bases between them. The CDR3 region is CASSLGGQSYEQYF. The CDR3 DNA sequence: TGTGCCAGCAGCTTAGGAGGCCAGTCCTACGAGCAGTACTTC.

This clone was found a few times. CDR3 DNA sequence: TGTGCCTGGAGTGAACTCAACGGGGAGCTGTTTTTT. This translates into CAWSELNGELFF. The chain joins TRBV30 to TRBJ2-2; D unresolved. The V gene's germline CDR1 is GTSNPN and CDR2 SVGIG (reference sequence). CDR3 length: 12 residues. V was clipped by 1 base and J by 7 bases, with 7 bases between them.

This clone appeared once. In nucleotides, the CDR3 is TGTGCCAGCAGCGTAGTTGGGACAGCTAACCAAGAGACCCAGTACTTC. Encoded protein: CASSVVGTANQETQYF. The chain has TRBV9 and TRBJ2-5; 7 nucleotides agree with TRBD1. Per germline, CDR1 SGDLS and CDR2 YYNGEE. CDR3 length: 16 residues. The ends lost 0 bases at V and 0 bases at J; junction bases unmatched: 5.

The chain couples TRBV10-2 to TRBJ2-1; 7 positions agree with TRBD2. The germline CDR1 and CDR2 sequences are WSHSY and SAAADI. With V trimmed by 8 bases and J by 2 bases, 6 bases remained unmatched. The length of the CDR3 is 14 residues. This CDR3 is CASSGRDPYNEQFF. The CDR3 DNA follows: TGCGCCAGCTCTGGGAGGGACCCCTACAATGAGCAGTTCTTC.

The chain employs TRBV7-2 and TRBJ2-1, with 8 bases identical to TRBD2. CDR1 and CDR2 (germline): SGHTA, FQGNSA. The CDR3 totals 15 residues. With 3 bases clipped from V and 4 bases from J, the junction kept 5 bases outside the gene matches. This chain's CDR3 is CASSLTAGGYNEQFF. CDR3 bases: TGTGCCAGCAGCTTGACGGCGGGGGGATACAATGAGCAGTTCTTC.

V gene TRBV9 combines with J gene TRBJ2-4; D assignment may be TRBD1 or TRBD2 (5 bases each). This CDR3 is built from 13 residues. Trimming took off 3 bases at V and 8 bases at J, with 12 bases between the two ends. CDR1 and CDR2 from the germline V gene are SGDLS and YYNGEE. CDR3: CASSEGTRDIQYF. In nucleotides, the CDR3 is TGTGCCAGCAGCGAGGGGACGCGGGACATTCAGTACTTC.

The V call is TRBV28, the J call TRBJ2-7; D remains ambiguous. CDR1 is MDHEN, CDR2 SYDVKM, per germline. The CDR3 is 11 amino acids. Trimming removed 3 bases from V and 4 bases from J, with 4 bases in between. CDR3 amino acids: CASSLTYEQYF. The CDR3 coding sequence is TGTGCCAGCAGTTTGACGTACGAGCAGTACTTC.

This clone is deemed medium-sized. The chain recombines TRBV29-1 with TRBJ2-3; 10 positions match TRBD2. Per germline, CDR1 SQVTM and CDR2 ANQGSEA. The CDR3 length is 15 residues. V shed 3 bases, J shed 5 bases, and the junction held 8 bases outside the gene matches. CDR3 amino acids: CSVEPSGGIRDTQYF. The CDR3 DNA follows: TGCAGCGTTGAGCCTAGCGGGGGTATTAGAGATACGCAGTATTTT.

V gene TRBV5-4 combines with J gene TRBJ2-7; D unclear. V lost 0 bases to trimming and J lost 5 bases, with 12 bases between them. The CDR3 covers 14 residues. Germline assignment: CDR1 SGHNT and CDR2 YYREEE (reference sequence). In DNA form, the CDR3 reads TGTGCCAGCAGCTTGGACGGAAGATACCACGAGCAGTACTTC. Encoded protein: CASSLDGRYHEQYF.

This chain joins TRBV6-1 and TRBJ1-2; 8 bases fit TRBD1. After removal of 8 bases from V and 3 bases from J, the junction contained 11 bases not matched to a gene. This CDR3 spans 15 amino acids. Per the germline V gene, CDR1 is MNHNS and CDR2 is SASEGT. The CDR3 DNA is TGTGCCAGCTTGGGCCCAGGGGGCCCCCACTATGGCTACACCTTC. Encoded protein: CASLGPGGPHYGYTF.

The CDR3 loop reads CASSPGLARYNEQFF. Written as DNA, the CDR3 is TGTGCCAGCAGCCCGGGACTAGCTAGGTACAATGAGCAGTTCTTC. The chain employs TRBV6-5 and TRBJ2-1; 9 bases line up with TRBD2. The CDR3 contains 15 residues. The germline gives CDR1 MNHEY, CDR2 SVGAGI. V shed 6 bases and J 4 bases; nucleotides not matched to a gene: 7.

This clone is judged medium-sized. This chain uses TRBV28 with TRBJ2-5, with 16 bases that match TRBD2. This CDR3 is 17 amino acids long. V was pared by 5 bases and J by 3 bases, with 6 bases of the junction left unmatched. Looked up from germline, CDR1 is MDHEN and CDR2 is SYDVKM. The CDR3 loop is CASSIPGTSGREETQYF. Written as DNA, the CDR3 is TGTGCCAGCAGTATACCCGGGACTAGCGGGAGGGAAGAGACCCAGTACTTC.

In this sample, this clone turned up a few times. The J gene is TRBJ2-3, the V gene TRBV5-4; 11 bases match TRBD2. J lost 6 bases, V lost 4 bases, and 16 bases had no gene match. Germline assignment: CDR1 SGHNT and CDR2 YYREEE (reference sequence). The CDR3 spans 18 residues. In DNA, the CDR3 is TGTGCCAGCAGCCAAGTTACCCCCGGGACTAGCGGACCTGATACGCAGTATTTT. This sequence encodes CASSQVTPGTSGPDTQYF.

The rearrangement joins TRBV23-1 to TRBJ2-3; 11 nucleotides agree with TRBD1. TRBV23-1 is classed as an ORF, of uncertain function. The trim removed 0 bases at V and 3 bases at J, leaving 2 bases unmatched. The CDR3 loop spans 16 amino acids. The CDR3 DNA reads as TGCGCCAGCAGTCAATCCGGACAGGGGGCTACAGATACGCAGTATTTT. This encodes CASSQSGQGATDTQYF.

This rearrangement joins TRBV29-1 to TRBJ2-7, with 12 bases aligning to TRBD1. The CDR3 loop spans 17 amino acids. Germline values: CDR1 SQVTM, CDR2 ANQGSEA. The junction had 15 bases not matched to a gene; V was cut back by 6 bases and J by 3 bases. The CDR3 sequence is CSVAGTGGWINYYEQYF. The CDR3 DNA sequence: TGCAGCGTAGCCGGGACAGGGGGCTGGATCAACTACTACGAGCAGTACTTC.

Points on this clone: Other DNA variants within this sample encode the same CDR3. This rearrangement joins TRBV29-1 to TRBJ2-7; tentative D call: TRBD2 (6 bases). The germline V and J ends were trimmed by 0 bases and 1 base, with 10 bases remaining between them. CDR1 and CDR2 (germline): SQVTM, ANQGSEA. This CDR3 spans 14 amino acids. For the CDR3, the DNA is TGCAGCGTTGAAGATCCGGGGGAATCCTACGAGCAGTACTTC. It codes for CSVEDPGESYEQYF.